Below are 11 T cell receptor beta chains sequenced from a single sample in a study of Ad26.COV2.S vaccination and SARS-CoV-2 variants. Documented treatment: 15 to 20 received Ad26.COV2.S at low or high dose, single or two shots; five or six received placebo; per-sample allocation not given. The samples were gathered on day 63 after the first injection of vaccine or placebo. Clones were read by immunoSEQ multiplex PCR, and TCRdb kept only the in-frame ones, dropping some. The table has about 240,000 clones, around nine tenths seen once. The sample was peripheral blood, taken in a trial of Ad26.COV2.S vaccine versus placebo. All receptors derive from a person between 18 and 59 years old who received the Ad26.COV2.S COVID-19 vaccine or a placebo.

The chain uses TRBV5-1 and TRBJ2-3; D might be TRBD2 (6 bases). The CDR3 totals 15 residues. Germline loops: CDR1 SGHRS, CDR2 YFSETQ. Trimming took 2 bases from V and 0 from J, leaving 10 bases between them. The DNA of the CDR3 is TGCGCCAGCAGCTTTGTGGGGGGTAGCACAGATACGCAGTATTTT. This encodes CASSFVGGSTDTQYF.

The chain has TRBV7-2 and TRBJ2-5, with 10 bases identical to TRBD2. Germline loops: CDR1 SGHTA, CDR2 FQGNSA. This CDR3 region has 16 residues. With 4 bases clipped from V and 1 base from J, the junction kept 6 bases outside the gene matches. DNA of the CDR3: TGTGCCAGCAGCTACCGACTAGCGGGCGTCCAAGAGACCCAGTACTTC. Its translation: CASSYRLAGVQETQYF.

The rearrangement uses TRBV5-4 and TRBJ1-1; D uncertain. This CDR3 region has 15 residues. V was shortened by 4 bases and J by 0 bases, with 13 bases between the two germline ends. Germline assignment: CDR1 SGHNT and CDR2 YYREEE (reference sequence). CDR3 nucleotides: TGTGCCAGCAGCGTATTCGGCAGCCTGAACACTGAAGCTTTCTTT. The encoded protein is CASSVFGSLNTEAFF.

The chain joins TRBV28 to TRBJ2-7, with TRBD1 matching over 7 bases. The ends lost 5 bases at V and 7 bases at J; junction bases unmatched: 11. CDR3 length: 14 amino acids. The germline V gene has CDR1 MDHEN and CDR2 SYDVKM. CDR3 in DNA: TGTGCCAGCAGTGTTTTAGGGGGCGCGAAAGAGCAGTACTTC. This sequence encodes CASSVLGGAKEQYF.

This clone was counted a single time. The rearrangement joins TRBV9 to TRBJ2-7, with D maybe TRBD1 (6 bases). The V end was cut by 2 bases, the J end by 0 bases, with 12 bases between. Germline V gene sequence: CDR1 SGDLS, CDR2 YYNGEE. The CDR3 is 15 amino acids. CDR3: CASSVAWDNSYEQYF. The DNA of the CDR3 is TGTGCCAGCAGCGTCGCCTGGGACAACTCCTACGAGCAGTACTTC.

The chain's CDR3 is CASKVAGQVYNEQFF. The CDR3 nucleotides read TGTGCCAGTAAGGTGGCGGGACAAGTCTACAATGAGCAGTTCTTC. The chain employs TRBV19 and TRBJ2-1; tentatively, D is TRBD1 or TRBD2 (6 bases each). V gave up 7 bases and J gave up 3 bases, with 16 bases separating them. This CDR3 is 15 amino acids long. Germline V lookup: CDR1 LNHDA, CDR2 SQIVND (reference sequence).

This rearrangement joins TRBV28 to TRBJ1-2; 7 bases align to TRBD1. V was pared by 6 bases and J by 7 bases, with 14 bases of the junction left unmatched. The CDR3 is 15 amino acids. The germline V gene has CDR1 MDHEN and CDR2 SYDVKM. The CDR3 DNA follows: TGTGCCAGCAGCCGCCGGCAGACAGGGCCAAGTGGCTACACCTTC. This gives the protein CASSRRQTGPSGYTF.

The chain employs TRBV9 and TRBJ1-4; 10 bases are a match to TRBD1. The CDR3 loop spans 17 amino acids. Trimming cost V 0 bases and J 3 bases; bases outside gene matches: 5. CDR1 and CDR2 (germline): SGDLS, YYNGEE. The CDR3 spells CASSVEGQGGPNEKLFF. CDR3 nucleotide sequence: TGTGCCAGCAGCGTAGAAGGACAGGGGGGACCTAATGAAAAACTGTTTTTT.

The chain is built from TRBV19 and TRBJ1-2, with 7 bases that match TRBD1. Germline CDR1 reads LNHDA; CDR2 reads SQIVND (reference sequence). The CDR3 is made up of 12 amino acids. V gave up 8 bases and J gave up 7 bases; unmatched junction bases: 7. CDR3 amino acids: CASLTGTGGYTF. As DNA, the CDR3 is TGTGCCAGTCTGACAGGGACGGGTGGCTACACCTTC.

The chain joins TRBV7-2 to TRBJ2-1, with unresolved D. Germline loops: CDR1 SGHTA, CDR2 FQGNSA. This CDR3 has 15 residues. V lost 5 bases and J lost 2, with 13 bases in between. CDR3 region: CASSTEPHTYNEQFF. CDR3 bases: TGTGCCAGCAGCACAGAGCCCCACACCTACAATGAGCAGTTCTTC.

This chain joins TRBV18 and TRBJ2-7; tentative D call: TRBD2 (5 bases). The CDR3 has 17 residues. Trimming took 3 bases from V and 0 from J, leaving 18 bases between them. Germline CDR1 reads KGHSH; CDR2 reads LQKENI. The CDR3 DNA sequence: TGTGCCAGCTCACCCGCCAATAACCACGGGGTCTCCTACGAGCAGTACTTC. Protein: CASSPANNHGVSYEQYF.